This is a list of T cell receptor beta chains from one sample in a study of blood T cell repertoires in COVID-19. The table came from immunoSEQ multiplex PCR; TCRdb's copy has only in-frame clones and leaves some out. The table includes roughly 100,000 clones, more than 75% detected once. The sample was peripheral blood. The receptors were gathered from a man aged 45-65 years with active or convalescent COVID-19. CDR3s include the opening cysteine and the closing phenylalanine or tryptophan. A D gene is named only where the DNA matches it firmly. Only part of the rows carry a size: once, few, many, or a class if the clone is expanded.

j_gene: TRBJ1-5; abundance: few; d_gene: TRBD1; v_gene: TRBV10-3; CDR3aa: CAISDSDRGYQPQHF; CDR3nt: TGTGCCATCAGTGACTCAGACAGGGGATATCAGCCCCAGCATTTT
j_gene: TRBJ2-5; abundance: -; d_gene: TRBD1; v_gene: TRBV13; CDR3aa: CASSLRQGLKETQYF; CDR3nt: TGTGCCAGCAGCTTACGACAGGGGCTCAAAGAGACCCAGTACTTC
j_gene: TRBJ1-1; abundance: -; d_gene: TRBD1; v_gene: TRBV28; CDR3aa: CASKRGQGWGFTEAFF; CDR3nt: TGTGCCAGCAAGAGGGGACAGGGGTGGGGATTCACTGAAGCTTTCTTT
j_gene: TRBJ2-1; abundance: -; d_gene: TRBD1; v_gene: TRBV5-1; CDR3aa: CASSLVQGQGDEQFF; CDR3nt: TGCGCCAGCAGCTTGGTACAGGGTCAGGGGGATGAGCAGTTCTTC
j_gene: TRBJ1-1; abundance: -; d_gene: TRBD1; v_gene: TRBV29-1; CDR3aa: CSVEGTGGSGTEAFF; CDR3nt: TGCAGCGTTGAAGGGACAGGGGGCTCCGGCACTGAAGCTTTCTTT
j_gene: TRBJ2-7; abundance: -; d_gene: -; v_gene: TRBV6-5; CDR3aa: CASSFRTYEQYF; CDR3nt: TGTGCCAGCAGTTTTCGTACCTACGAGCAGTACTTC
j_gene: TRBJ2-1; abundance: -; d_gene: -; v_gene: TRBV9; CDR3aa: CASSSGSYNEQFF; CDR3nt: TGTGCCAGCAGCTCGGGCTCCTACAATGAGCAGTTCTTC
j_gene: TRBJ1-2; abundance: -; d_gene: -; v_gene: TRBV9; CDR3aa: CASSPHDRPNYGYTF; CDR3nt: TGTGCCAGCAGCCCTCACGACAGGCCCAACTATGGCTACACCTTC
j_gene: TRBJ1-3; abundance: -; d_gene: -; v_gene: TRBV5-5; CDR3aa: CASSLTQGSGNTIYF; CDR3nt: TGTGCCAGCAGCTTGACCCAGGGTTCTGGAAACACCATATATTTT
j_gene: TRBJ2-1; abundance: -; d_gene: -; v_gene: TRBV19; CDR3aa: CATSGNEQFF; CDR3nt: TGTGCCACCTCCGGGAATGAGCAGTTCTTC
j_gene: TRBJ2-1; abundance: -; d_gene: TRBD2; v_gene: TRBV6-6; CDR3aa: CASSWGLAESYNEQFF; CDR3nt: TGTGCCAGCAGTTGGGGACTAGCGGAGTCCTACAATGAGCAGTTCTTC
j_gene: TRBJ1-1; abundance: -; d_gene: -; v_gene: TRBV24-1; CDR3aa: CATSVRTEAFF; CDR3nt: TGTGCCACCAGTGTGCGGACAGAAGCTTTCTTT
j_gene: TRBJ2-5; abundance: once; d_gene: -; v_gene: TRBV15; CDR3aa: CATSRVPTAGETQYF; CDR3nt: TGTGCCACCAGCAGAGTTCCGACGGCAGGTGAGACCCAGTACTTC
j_gene: TRBJ2-7; abundance: -; d_gene: TRBD1; v_gene: TRBV6-6; CDR3aa: CASTPRQGSSYEQYF; CDR3nt: TGTGCCAGCACCCCCCGACAGGGAAGCTCCTACGAGCAGTACTTC
j_gene: TRBJ1-5; abundance: -; d_gene: -; v_gene: TRBV19; CDR3aa: CASSIVSGENTPQHF; CDR3nt: TGTGCCAGTAGTATTGTTTCAGGGGAGAATACGCCCCAGCATTTT
j_gene: TRBJ1-1; abundance: once; d_gene: -; v_gene: TRBV27; CDR3aa: CASSPRRGFEAFF; CDR3nt: TGTGCCAGCAGTCCGCGCAGGGGTTTTGAAGCTTTCTTT
j_gene: TRBJ1-4; abundance: -; d_gene: -; v_gene: TRBV27; CDR3aa: CASSPRGGTNEKLFF; CDR3nt: TGTGCCAGCAGTCCCAGGGGTGGGACTAATGAAAAACTGTTTTTT
j_gene: TRBJ1-3; abundance: once; d_gene: -; v_gene: TRBV6-5; CDR3aa: CASSYGWADSGNTIYF; CDR3nt: TGTGCCAGCAGTTACGGTTGGGCTGACTCTGGAAACACCATATATTTT
j_gene: TRBJ1-4; abundance: -; d_gene: TRBD1; v_gene: TRBV6-5; CDR3aa: CASSYDRDRKGKLFF; CDR3nt: TGTGCCAGCAGTTACGACCGGGACAGAAAGGGAAAACTGTTTTTT
j_gene: TRBJ2-4; abundance: -; d_gene: TRBD1; v_gene: TRBV10-1; CDR3aa: CASSEGTGTLAKNIQYF; CDR3nt: TGCGCCAGCAGTGAAGGGACAGGGACCCTAGCCAAAAACATTCAGTACTTC
j_gene: TRBJ1-3; abundance: once; d_gene: -; v_gene: TRBV6-1; CDR3aa: CASSEAGGFGNTIYF; CDR3nt: TGTGCCAGCAGTGAAGCTGGGGGCTTTGGAAACACCATATATTTT
j_gene: TRBJ2-5; abundance: once; d_gene: TRBD2; v_gene: TRBV6-2/TRBV6-3; CDR3aa: CASSRGLAGGETQYF; CDR3nt: TGTGCCAGCAGCCGCGGACTAGCGGGGGGTGAGACCCAGTACTTC
j_gene: TRBJ2-3; abundance: -; d_gene: TRBD2; v_gene: TRBV20-1; CDR3aa: CSASWGGSTDTQYF; CDR3nt: TGCAGTGCTAGTTGGGGGGGGAGCACAGATACGCAGTATTTT
j_gene: TRBJ2-3; abundance: -; d_gene: -; v_gene: TRBV12-5; CDR3aa: CASARTFQGGSTDTQYF; CDR3nt: TGTGCTAGTGCCCGCACGTTTCAGGGGGGCAGCACAGATACGCAGTATTTT
j_gene: TRBJ1-1; abundance: -; d_gene: -; v_gene: TRBV19; CDR3aa: CASSPTGMNTEAFF; CDR3nt: TGTGCCAGTAGCCCGACAGGAATGAACACTGAAGCTTTCTTT
j_gene: TRBJ2-5; abundance: once; d_gene: TRBD1; v_gene: TRBV7-9; CDR3aa: CASRYAGTGGGETQYF; CDR3nt: TGTGCCAGCAGATATGCCGGGACAGGGGGCGGGGAGACCCAGTACTTC
j_gene: TRBJ1-4; abundance: -; d_gene: TRBD1; v_gene: TRBV5-1; CDR3aa: CASTPGGGADEKLFF; CDR3nt: TGCGCCAGCACCCCGGGAGGGGGCGCCGATGAAAAACTGTTTTTT
j_gene: TRBJ2-7; abundance: few; d_gene: TRBD1; v_gene: TRBV4-1; CDR3aa: CASSQNGQGPRGQYF; CDR3nt: TGCGCCAGCAGCCAAAACGGACAGGGACCACGAGGGCAGTACTTC
j_gene: TRBJ2-2; abundance: -; d_gene: -; v_gene: TRBV5-1; CDR3aa: CASSLLVLGYSNTGELFF; CDR3nt: TGCGCCAGCAGCTTGTTGGTTCTCGGGTACTCGAACACCGGGGAGCTGTTTTTT
j_gene: TRBJ1-2; abundance: -; d_gene: -; v_gene: TRBV6-5; CDR3aa: CASSGGTPTNYGYTF; CDR3nt: TGTGCCAGCAGCGGGGGAACACCGACTAACTATGGCTACACCTTC
j_gene: TRBJ2-1; abundance: -; d_gene: TRBD1; v_gene: TRBV24-1; CDR3aa: CATAPSERQGRSEQFF; CDR3nt: TGTGCCACCGCCCCCTCAGAAAGACAGGGCAGGAGTGAGCAGTTCTTC
j_gene: TRBJ2-7; abundance: once; d_gene: TRBD1; v_gene: TRBV9; CDR3aa: CASSVSGQGRYEQYF; CDR3nt: TGTGCCAGCAGCGTATCGGGACAGGGGCGCTACGAGCAGTACTTC
j_gene: TRBJ2-3; abundance: -; d_gene: TRBD1; v_gene: TRBV24-1; CDR3aa: CATSVADGTGYDTQYF; CDR3nt: TGTGCCACCAGTGTCGCAGATGGGACAGGGTATGATACGCAGTATTTT
j_gene: TRBJ1-1; abundance: -; d_gene: TRBD1; v_gene: TRBV2; CDR3aa: CASGGAGGENTEAFF; CDR3nt: TGTGCCAGCGGGGGGGCAGGGGGCGAGAACACTGAAGCTTTCTTT
j_gene: TRBJ1-6; abundance: -; d_gene: TRBD1; v_gene: TRBV7-2; CDR3aa: CASSLTAPGTVNSPLHF; CDR3nt: TGTGCCAGCAGCTTAACAGCCCCCGGGACAGTAAATTCACCCCTCCACTTT
j_gene: TRBJ2-5; abundance: -; d_gene: TRBD2; v_gene: TRBV5-1; CDR3aa: CASSPGLAGGVFETQYF; CDR3nt: TGCGCCAGCAGCCCGGGACTAGCGGGGGGTGTATTTGAGACCCAGTACTTC
j_gene: TRBJ1-4; abundance: -; d_gene: -; v_gene: TRBV5-1; CDR3aa: CASSLAGRAEEKLFF; CDR3nt: TGCGCCAGCAGCTTGGCGGGCAGGGCGGAGGAAAAACTGTTTTTT
j_gene: TRBJ2-5; abundance: -; d_gene: TRBD1; v_gene: TRBV6-1; CDR3aa: CASSDATTGQETQYF; CDR3nt: TGTGCCAGCAGTGACGCAACGACAGGGCAAGAGACCCAGTACTTC
j_gene: TRBJ2-5; abundance: -; d_gene: TRBD1; v_gene: TRBV5-4; CDR3aa: CASSSRTGGETQYF; CDR3nt: TGTGCCAGCAGCTCGAGGACAGGGGGGGAGACCCAGTACTTC
j_gene: TRBJ2-2; abundance: -; d_gene: TRBD1; v_gene: TRBV10-1; CDR3aa: CASMDRWNTGELFF; CDR3nt: TGCGCCAGCATGGACAGGTGGAACACCGGGGAGCTGTTTTTT
j_gene: TRBJ1-2; abundance: -; d_gene: -; v_gene: TRBV6-6; CDR3aa: CASSYRAGDGYTF; CDR3nt: TGTGCCAGCAGTTACCGGGCGGGGGATGGCTACACCTTC
j_gene: TRBJ2-3; abundance: -; d_gene: -; v_gene: TRBV4-3; CDR3aa: CASSQGPGSTDTQYF; CDR3nt: TGCGCCAGCAGCCAGGGGCCTGGAAGCACAGATACGCAGTATTTT